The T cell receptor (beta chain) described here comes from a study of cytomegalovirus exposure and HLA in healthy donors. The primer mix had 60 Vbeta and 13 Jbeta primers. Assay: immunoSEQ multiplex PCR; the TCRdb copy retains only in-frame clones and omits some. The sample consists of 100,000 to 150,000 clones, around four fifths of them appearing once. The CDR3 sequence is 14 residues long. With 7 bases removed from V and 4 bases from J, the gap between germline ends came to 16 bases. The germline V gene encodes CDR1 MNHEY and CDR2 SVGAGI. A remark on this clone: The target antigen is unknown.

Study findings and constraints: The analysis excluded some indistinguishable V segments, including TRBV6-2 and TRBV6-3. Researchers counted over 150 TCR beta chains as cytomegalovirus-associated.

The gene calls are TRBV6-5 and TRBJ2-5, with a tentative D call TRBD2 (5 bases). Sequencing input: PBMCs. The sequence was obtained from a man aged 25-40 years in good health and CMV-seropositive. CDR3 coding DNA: TGTGCCAGCAAGGCGGCGCTTAGCGCAGAGACCCAGTACTTC. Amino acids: CASKAALSAETQYF.